This T cell receptor beta chain was identified during a study of blood T cell repertoires in COVID-19 (TCRdb year 2020). A note on the overall study: Samples from collaborators originated in the United States, Italy and Spain and spanned both the acute and convalescent phases of COVID-19. The prospective study material was composed of cDNA or gDNA derived from T cells, B-cell-depleted T cells, or PBMCs. Deeply sampled blood TCRbeta repertoires from subjects exposed to, actively infected with, or recovered from COVID-19 were included in the dataset. The repertoires were released in a freely available public database meant as a resource for research on the immune response to SARS-CoV-2. The samples were drawn from the first 160 participants of the ongoing ImmuneRACE study and from 1,254 subjects provided by 6 global collaborators. A de-identified subject ID, COVID-19 status, age in years and sex were almost always included in the sample metadata. HLA class I and class II types, where available, came from metadata supplied by the sample provider rather than from assay-based typing.

General study outcomes and caveats: How much clinical and demographic metadata was included differed by source and by participant, and the metadata was provided uncurated.

Collaborating institutions collected whole blood in K2EDTA tubes following their own protocols. For TCRbeta analysis, collaborator samples were shipped as frozen whole blood, as isolated PBMCs, or as DNA extracted from either sample type. Counted from cysteine to phenylalanine, this CDR3 has 13 amino acids. Just CDR3 DNA is preserved here, 39 bases in frame from base 1. After removal of 3 bases from V and 8 bases from J, the junction retains 2 bases not matched to a gene. As encoded in the germline V gene, CDR1 is MGHRA while CDR2 is YSYEKL. TCRbeta CDR3 regions were amplified from genomic DNA by means of the immunoSEQ Assay, a bias-controlled multiplex PCR. The original pipeline was this. The number of nucleated cells in each sample was estimated by amplification of reference gene primers within the assay. To quantify the absolute abundance of each unique TCRbeta CDR3 rearrangement, sequence reads were collapsed and filtered. For each sample, productive Simpson clonality was calculated as the square root of Simpson's diversity index across productive rearrangements. Here the immuneACCESS table is served through TCRdb, limited to in-frame sequences with V and J called. Missing clones are a known gap in these copies; in checked studies unresolved V genes cover under half, and the rest lacks a known reason. D and trimming come from the DNA, and the V and J calls and clone size come from that table. For this sample there are about 99,000 clones; approximately 80% appear just once. The leading ten clones occupy about 4.8% of the sample.

This clone appeared a single time. What antigen it recognizes has not been identified. Base qualities are missing; no much larger clone stands one base away. The material sequenced was peripheral blood. The clonotype was recovered from a man aged 60 to 69 with acute or convalescent COVID-19. The chain is encoded by TRBV4-1 joined to TRBJ2-1, with TRBD1 identical over 9 junction bases. The DNA is TGCGCCAGCAGCCACAGGACAGGGGATGAGCAGTTCTTC. This codes for CASSHRTGDEQFF.